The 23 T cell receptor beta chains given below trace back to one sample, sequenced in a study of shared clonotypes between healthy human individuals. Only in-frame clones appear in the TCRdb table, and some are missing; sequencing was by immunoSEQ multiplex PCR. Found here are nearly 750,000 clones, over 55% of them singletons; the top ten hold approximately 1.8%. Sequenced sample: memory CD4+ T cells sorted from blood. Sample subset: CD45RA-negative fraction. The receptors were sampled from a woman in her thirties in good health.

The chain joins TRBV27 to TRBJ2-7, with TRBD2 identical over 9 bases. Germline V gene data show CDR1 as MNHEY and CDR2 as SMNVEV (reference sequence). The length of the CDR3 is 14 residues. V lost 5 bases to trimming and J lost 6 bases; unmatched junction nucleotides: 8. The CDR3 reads CASSRGLSGSEQYF. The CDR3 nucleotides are TGTGCCAGCAGTCGGGGGCTTAGCGGGAGCGAGCAGTACTTC.

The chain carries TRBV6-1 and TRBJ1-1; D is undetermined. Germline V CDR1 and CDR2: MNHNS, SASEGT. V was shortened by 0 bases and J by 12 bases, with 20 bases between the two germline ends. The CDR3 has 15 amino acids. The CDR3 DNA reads TGTGCCAGCAGTGAAGCTAGTGGACTATCCTCCGAAACTTTCTTT. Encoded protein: CASSEASGLSSETFF.

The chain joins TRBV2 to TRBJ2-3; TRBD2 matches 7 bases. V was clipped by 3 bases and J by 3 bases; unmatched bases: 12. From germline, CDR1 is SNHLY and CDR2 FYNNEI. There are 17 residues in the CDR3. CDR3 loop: CASSEGPGAGRTDTQYF. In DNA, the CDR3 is TGTGCCAGCAGTGAGGGACCGGGAGCGGGAAGAACAGATACGCAGTATTTT.

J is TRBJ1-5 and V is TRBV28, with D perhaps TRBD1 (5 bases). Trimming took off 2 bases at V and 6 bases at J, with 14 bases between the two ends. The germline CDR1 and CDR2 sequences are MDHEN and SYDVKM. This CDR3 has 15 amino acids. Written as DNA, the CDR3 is TGTGCCAGCAGTTTAAGTTTCCGGGGCGGTCAGCCCCAGCATTTT. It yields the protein CASSLSFRGGQPQHF.

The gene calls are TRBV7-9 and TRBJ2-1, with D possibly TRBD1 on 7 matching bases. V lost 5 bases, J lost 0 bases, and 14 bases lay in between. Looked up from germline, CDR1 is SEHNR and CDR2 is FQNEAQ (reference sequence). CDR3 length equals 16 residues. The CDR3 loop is CASSQGGGISYNEQFF. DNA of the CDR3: TGTGCCAGCAGCCAGGGGGGCGGGATCTCCTACAATGAGCAGTTCTTC.

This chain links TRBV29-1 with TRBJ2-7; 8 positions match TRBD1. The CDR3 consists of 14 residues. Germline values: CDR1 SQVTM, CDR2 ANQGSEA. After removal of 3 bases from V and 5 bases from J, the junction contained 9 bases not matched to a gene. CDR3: CSVEIGQGAHEQYF. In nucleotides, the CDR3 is TGCAGCGTTGAGATAGGGCAGGGGGCACACGAGCAGTACTTC.

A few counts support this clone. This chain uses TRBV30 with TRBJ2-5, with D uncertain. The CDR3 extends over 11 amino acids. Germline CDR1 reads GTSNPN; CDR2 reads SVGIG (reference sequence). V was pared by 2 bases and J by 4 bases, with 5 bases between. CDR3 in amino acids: CAWSTGETQYF. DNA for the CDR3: TGTGCCTGGAGTACTGGAGAGACCCAGTACTTC.

The CDR3 DNA reads as TGTGCCAGCTCCTCCACCCGGGGTAATGAAAAACTGTTTTTT. Translated, it gives CASSSTRGNEKLFF. The rearrangement uses TRBV6-1 and TRBJ1-4; D gene unclear. This CDR3 comprises 14 residues. Per germline, CDR1 MNHNS and CDR2 SASEGT. The ends were cut back, 8 bases at V and 4 bases at J, with 14 bases in the middle.

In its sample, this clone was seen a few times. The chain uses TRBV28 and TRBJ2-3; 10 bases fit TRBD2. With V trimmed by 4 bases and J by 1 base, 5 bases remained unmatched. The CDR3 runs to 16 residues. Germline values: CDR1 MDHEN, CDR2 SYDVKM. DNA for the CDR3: TGTGCCAGCAGTTCCGCCCTAGCGGGAGGCACAGATACGCAGTATTTT. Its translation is CASSSALAGGTDTQYF. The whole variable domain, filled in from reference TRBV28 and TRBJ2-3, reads DVKVTQSSRYLVKRTGEKVFLECVQDMDHENMFWYRQDPGLGLRLIYFSYDVKMKEKGDIPEGYSVSREKKERFSLILESASTNQTSMYLCASSSALAGGTDTQYFGPGTRLTVL.

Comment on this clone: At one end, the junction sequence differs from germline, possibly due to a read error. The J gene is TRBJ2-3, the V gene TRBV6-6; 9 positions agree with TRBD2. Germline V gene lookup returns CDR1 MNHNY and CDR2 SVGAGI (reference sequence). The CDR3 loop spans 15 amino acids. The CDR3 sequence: CASSYTGTSTDTQYF. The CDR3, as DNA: TGTGCCAGCAGTTACACCGGGACTAGCACTGATACGCAGTATTTT.

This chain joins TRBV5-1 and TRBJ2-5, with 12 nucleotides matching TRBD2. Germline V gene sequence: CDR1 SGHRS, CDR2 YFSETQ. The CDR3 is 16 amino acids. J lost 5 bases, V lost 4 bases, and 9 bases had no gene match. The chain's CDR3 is CASSELAGGGFETQYF. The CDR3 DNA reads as TGCGCCAGCAGCGAGCTAGCGGGAGGGGGATTTGAGACCCAGTACTTC.

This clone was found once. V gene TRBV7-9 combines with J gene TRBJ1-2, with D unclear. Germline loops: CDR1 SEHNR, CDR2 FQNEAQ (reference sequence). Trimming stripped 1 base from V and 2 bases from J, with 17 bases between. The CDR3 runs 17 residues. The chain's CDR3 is CASSLGLSREVNYGYTF. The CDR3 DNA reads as TGTGCCAGCAGCTTAGGTTTATCAAGGGAAGTCAACTATGGCTACACCTTC.

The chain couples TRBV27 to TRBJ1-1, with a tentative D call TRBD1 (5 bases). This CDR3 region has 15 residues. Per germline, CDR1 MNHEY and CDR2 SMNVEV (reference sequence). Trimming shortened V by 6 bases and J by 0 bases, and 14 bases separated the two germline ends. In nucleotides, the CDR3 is TGTGCCAGCAGGCTTGTTGGGGCCGTGAACACTGAAGCTTTCTTT. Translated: CASRLVGAVNTEAFF.

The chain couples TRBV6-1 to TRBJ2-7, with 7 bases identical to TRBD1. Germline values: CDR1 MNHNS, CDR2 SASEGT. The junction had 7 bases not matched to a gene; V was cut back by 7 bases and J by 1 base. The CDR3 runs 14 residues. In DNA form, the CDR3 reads TGTGCCAGCACCTGGACAGGCAGTTCCTACGAGCAGTACTTC. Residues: CASTWTGSSYEQYF.

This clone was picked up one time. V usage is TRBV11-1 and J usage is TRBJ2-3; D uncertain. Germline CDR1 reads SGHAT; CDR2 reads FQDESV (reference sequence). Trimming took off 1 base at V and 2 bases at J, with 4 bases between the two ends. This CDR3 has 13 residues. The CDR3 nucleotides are TGTGCCAGCAGCTTAGGGGACACAGATACGCAGTATTTT. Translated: CASSLGDTDTQYF.

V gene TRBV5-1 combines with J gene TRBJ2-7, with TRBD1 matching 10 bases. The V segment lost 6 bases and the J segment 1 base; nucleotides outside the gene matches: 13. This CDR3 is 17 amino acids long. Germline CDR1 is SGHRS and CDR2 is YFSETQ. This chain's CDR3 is CASKRFSGTGDSYEQYF. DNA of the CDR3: TGCGCCAGCAAGAGGTTTTCCGGGACAGGGGATTCCTACGAGCAGTACTTC.

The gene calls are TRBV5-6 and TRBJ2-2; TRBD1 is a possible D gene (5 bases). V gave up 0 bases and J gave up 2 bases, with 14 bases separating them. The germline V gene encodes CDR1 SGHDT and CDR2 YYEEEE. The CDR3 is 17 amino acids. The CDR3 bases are TGTGCCAGCAGCTTGGGGCAGGGTTTCCCTAACACCGGGGAGCTGTTTTTT. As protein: CASSLGQGFPNTGELFF.

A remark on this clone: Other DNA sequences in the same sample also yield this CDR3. The CDR3 is CASSLRSSYEQYF. In DNA, the CDR3 is TGTGCCAGCAGCCTCCGCTCTAGCTACGAGCAGTACTTC. This chain connects TRBV11-1 to TRBJ2-7, with D unclear. The CDR3 is 13 residues long. Germline V gene data show CDR1 as SGHAT and CDR2 as FQDESV (reference sequence). Trimming removed 5 bases from V and 3 bases from J, with 11 bases in between.

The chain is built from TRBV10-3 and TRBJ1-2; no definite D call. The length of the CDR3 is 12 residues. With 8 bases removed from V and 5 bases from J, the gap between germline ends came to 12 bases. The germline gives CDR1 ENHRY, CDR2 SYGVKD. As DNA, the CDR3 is TGTGCCATCGGGCGGGAAAGGTATGGCTACACCTTC. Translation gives CAIGRERYGYTF.

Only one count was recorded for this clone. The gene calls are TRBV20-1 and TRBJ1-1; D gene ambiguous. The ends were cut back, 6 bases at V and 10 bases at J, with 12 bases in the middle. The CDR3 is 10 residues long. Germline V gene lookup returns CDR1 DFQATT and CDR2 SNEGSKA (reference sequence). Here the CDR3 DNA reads TGCAGTGCCCGACTCCGGGGAGCTTTCTTT. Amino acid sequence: CSARLRGAFF.

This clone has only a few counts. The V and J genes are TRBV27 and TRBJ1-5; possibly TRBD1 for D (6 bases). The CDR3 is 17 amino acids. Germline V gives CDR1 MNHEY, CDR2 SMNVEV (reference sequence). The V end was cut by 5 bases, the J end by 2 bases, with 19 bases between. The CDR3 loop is CASSLRPTGFGNQPQHF. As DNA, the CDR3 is TGTGCCAGCAGTCTAAGACCGACAGGTTTCGGCAATCAGCCCCAGCATTTT.

This CDR3 is CASSFPPGPEQYF. DNA of the CDR3: TGTGCCAGCAGCTTCCCCCCGGGGCCCGAGCAGTACTTC. The J gene is TRBJ2-7, the V gene TRBV7-4; D is possibly TRBD1 or TRBD2 (5 bases each). Trimming removed 3 bases at V and 6 bases at J, with 12 bases between. The CDR3 covers 13 residues. Germline lookup yields CDR1 SGHVT and CDR2 SQSDAQ.

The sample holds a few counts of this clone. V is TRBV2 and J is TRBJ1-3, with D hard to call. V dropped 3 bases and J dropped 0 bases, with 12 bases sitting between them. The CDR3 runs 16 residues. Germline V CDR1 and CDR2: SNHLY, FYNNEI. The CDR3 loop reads CASSEQLRVSGNTIYF. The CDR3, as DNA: TGTGCCAGCAGTGAGCAACTGCGGGTCTCTGGAAACACCATATATTTT.